This paragraph covers one TCR beta chain sequence. What it recognizes is unknown. TCRdb's table, derived via immunoSEQ multiplex PCR, lists solely in-frame clones and lacks some. The data hold some 200,000 clones, with approximately 91% observed a single time. Germline V lookup: CDR1 SGDLS, CDR2 YYNGEE. The V and J ends lost 5 bases and 0 bases, in that order; junction bases with no gene match: 22. The CDR3 consists of 22 residues. This specimen comes from a study of T cell responses to AZD1222 COVID-19 vaccine. Findings of the study overall: Only a handful of AZD1222 recipients were seropositive at baseline. Compared with day 0, the breadth and depth of the Spike-specific TCR repertoire rose significantly after two doses of AZD1222. Mostly white British, mostly female donors; authors suggested clonal diversity may be underestimated. Among spike-specific TCRs, nearly half reportedly target unmutated variant regions.

This chain joins TRBV9 and TRBJ2-1; TRBD2 agrees at 11 bases. The specimen was peripheral blood, collected 28 days after the second AZD1222 dose. This TCR was recovered from an adult who received the AZD1222 COVID-19 vaccine. CDR3 region: CASSGGRRNSGRASYSYNEQFF. CDR3 coding DNA: TGTGCCAGCAGTGGGGGACGGCGCAATAGCGGGAGGGCAAGCTACTCCTACAATGAGCAGTTCTTC.